This TCR beta chain stems from a study of blood T cell repertoires in COVID-19. Turning to the study itself: COVID-19 samples collected from the United States, Italy and Spain covered acute and convalescent phases. T cells, B-cell-depleted T cells, or PBMCs provided the cDNA or gDNA that served as material.

The CDR3 totals 16 residues. V was pared by 1 base and J by 0 bases, with 12 bases between. Germline loops: CDR1 SGHNT, CDR2 YYREEE (reference sequence). Per the authors' pipeline: How many nucleated cells were present was estimated from reference gene primer amplification. Sequencing was performed with immunoSEQ multiplex PCR; in TCRdb, only in-frame clones are kept and a portion is missing. The V and J calls and clone size come from that table; D and trimming were worked out from the DNA. Of approximately 360,000 clones in the sample, around 90% are singletons; the top ten hold around 7%. This clone was detected once.

This receptor was obtained from a man in his late teens or twenties with active or convalescent COVID-19. Sample: peripheral blood. The chain links TRBV5-4 to TRBJ2-3; a possible D gene is TRBD1 (6 bases). The CDR3 here is CASSLTGRGSTDTQYF. The CDR3 DNA reads TGTGCCAGCAGCTTGACGGGAAGGGGGAGCACAGATACGCAGTATTTT.